These 30 T cell receptor beta chains share one sample of origin, sequenced in a study of blood T cells in healthy people across ages. Then a second PCR, running roughly 6 to 11 cycles, was carried out with a sample-barcoded 5' primer and a J-beta primer mix. TCRdb reprocessed the 5' RACE reads via MiXCR and lists one record per CDR3 protein. The sample records over a million distinct CDR3 sequences, around 43% being singletons. The sample taken for sequencing was blood. These receptors were obtained from a woman aged 55-70 years in good health.

This clonotype has more than one count but fewer than ten. V and J are TRBV7-9 and TRBJ2-4; TRBD1 might be the D (5 bases). This CDR3 has 15 amino acids. The germline V and J ends were trimmed by 3 bases and 0 bases, with 9 bases remaining between them. Germline V lookup: CDR1 SEHNR, CDR2 FQNEAQ (reference sequence). CDR3 loop: CASSFKGLAKNIQYF. The CDR3 DNA reads TGTGCCAGCAGCTTTAAGGGGCTAGCCAAAAACATTCAGTACTTC.

Concerning this clonotype itself: A much larger clone sits a single nucleotide away, making a read error possible. The gene calls are TRBV7-2 and TRBJ2-1; weak D call: TRBD2 (5 bases). The CDR3 totals 12 residues. Trimming left V 6 bases short and J 13 bases short, with 16 bases between. CDR1 SGHTA and CDR2 FQGNSA come from the germline V gene. The CDR3 here is CASRRDGETQFF. In DNA, the CDR3 is TGTGCCAGCAGAAGGGATGGGGAGACCCAGTTCTTC.

J is TRBJ2-1 and V is TRBV12-3 or TRBV12-4; 8 nucleotides agree with TRBD2. V shed 2 bases and J 9 bases; nucleotides not matched to a gene: 9. The CDR3 is 15 amino acids. CDR3 sequence: CASSLLGLVRGEQFF. The CDR3 nucleotides are TGTGCCAGCAGTTTACTGGGACTAGTGCGTGGTGAGCAGTTCTTC.

Note on this clonotype: A much more abundant neighbour one base away suggests this may be a read error. The chain couples TRBV20-1 to TRBJ2-3; 10 bases are a match to TRBD2. The CDR3 covers 19 residues. Germline-derived CDR1 and CDR2 are DFQATT and SNEGSKA (reference sequence). The junction had 18 bases not matched to a gene; V was cut back by 2 bases and J by 4 bases. The DNA for the CDR3 is TGCAGTGCTAGATGGCAGGCTAGCGGGAGCAGGCCGGGGGCAGATACGCAGTATTTT. Its protein is CSARWQASGSRPGADTQYF.

The chain employs TRBV29-1 and TRBJ2-2, with D unclear. V lost 6 bases and J 7 bases, leaving 6 bases between the germline ends. The germline CDR1 and CDR2 sequences are SQVTM and ANQGSEA. The CDR3 consists of 10 residues. This CDR3 is CSVQSGELFF. CDR3 DNA sequence: TGCAGCGTCCAAAGCGGGGAGCTGTTTTTT.

The genes are TRBV25-1 and TRBJ2-4, with a weak D call TRBD2 (6 bases). The CDR3 has 13 amino acids. Trimming stripped 5 bases from V and 2 bases from J, with 7 bases between. Germline CDR1 MGHDK, CDR2 SYGVNS. CDR3: CASSRESKNIQYF. In nucleotides, the CDR3 is TGTGCCAGCAGTCGGGAGTCCAAAAACATTCAGTACTTC.

The chain employs TRBV20-1 and TRBJ2-7, with a tentative D call TRBD1 (6 bases). Between the trimmed V and J ends, which lost 1 base and 7 bases, there was a span of 20 bases. This CDR3 is built from 15 residues. Germline CDR1 reads DFQATT; CDR2 reads SNEGSKA (reference sequence). The CDR3 DNA is TGCAGTGCTAGAGGACTCGCGAATGGGGACAATGAGCAGTACTTC. Its translation is CSARGLANGDNEQYF.

Concerning this clonotype: Relative to the germline gene, one junction end is altered; a read error may explain this. The chain uses TRBV7-9 and TRBJ2-1; 12 positions match TRBD2. Germline CDR1 is SEHNR and CDR2 is FQNEAQ (reference sequence). The CDR3 runs 20 residues. CDR3 protein: CAGSPPLAGGSDGSYNEQFF. Here the CDR3 DNA reads TGTGCCGGCAGCCCACCACTAGCGGGAGGCTCGGACGGCTCCTACAATGAGCAGTTCTTC.

The chain uses TRBV28 and TRBJ2-7, with 9 positions matching TRBD2. Germline V gene lookup returns CDR1 MDHEN and CDR2 SYDVKM. Trimming cost V 7 bases and J 1 base; bases outside gene matches: 8. The CDR3 covers 15 residues. Here the CDR3 reads CASKGAGGGSYEQYF. The DNA for the CDR3 is TGTGCCAGCAAGGGAGCGGGAGGAGGGTCCTACGAGCAGTACTTC.

This clonotype has just a few counts. This rearrangement joins TRBV3-1 to TRBJ2-1; 11 bases are shared with TRBD2. Germline assignment: CDR1 LGHDT and CDR2 YNNKEL (reference sequence). The CDR3 sequence is 15 residues long. J lost 9 bases, V lost 4 bases, and 8 bases had no gene match. Here the CDR3 DNA reads TGTGCCAGCAGCCGCTTAGCGGGAGGGTCAGGTGAGCAGTTCTTC. Translation gives CASSRLAGGSGEQFF.

This clonotype showed up just once. The rearrangement uses TRBV13 and TRBJ2-7, with TRBD1 identical over 10 bases. CDR1 and CDR2 (germline): PRHDT, FYEKMQ (reference sequence). The CDR3 loop spans 16 amino acids. The ends lost 5 bases at V and 2 bases at J; junction bases unmatched: 9. CDR3 bases: TGTGCCAGCAGCCTCCCTGACAGGGGGCCACCCTACGAGCAGTACTTC. Protein sequence: CASSLPDRGPPYEQYF.

This clonotype was recorded a few times. The genes are TRBV12-3 or TRBV12-4 and TRBJ1-4; 9 bases line up with TRBD1. The CDR3 runs to 15 residues. V lost 6 bases, J lost 5 bases, and 7 bases stayed unmatched. The DNA of the CDR3 is TGTGCCAGCAGGGCTACAGGGGGCCCAAATGAAAAACTGTTTTTT. It yields the protein CASRATGGPNEKLFF.

This sequence joins TRBV5-1 and TRBJ2-1; D is uncertain. Germline loops: CDR1 SGHRS, CDR2 YFSETQ. The CDR3 consists of 12 residues. V was clipped by 3 bases and J by 8 bases, with 9 bases between them. The CDR3 here is CASSYGVDEQFF. Here the CDR3 DNA reads TGCGCCAGCAGCTATGGGGTGGATGAGCAGTTCTTC.

This clonotype was detected only once. The chain employs TRBV20-1 and TRBJ2-7; no definite D call. CDR3 size: 13 residues. Germline assignment: CDR1 DFQATT and CDR2 SNEGSKA (reference sequence). V was pared by 1 base and J by 4 bases, with 11 bases between. Here the CDR3 reads CSARGYNLYEQYF. The CDR3 DNA is TGCAGTGCTAGAGGGTACAACTTATACGAGCAGTACTTC.

The genes are TRBV9 and TRBJ1-6; no reliable D call. Trimming left V 3 bases short and J 7 bases short, with 14 bases between. CDR3 length: 15 residues. Germline assignment: CDR1 SGDLS and CDR2 YYNGEE. The CDR3 sequence: CASSGPSGGNSPLHF. The DNA of the CDR3 is TGTGCCAGCAGCGGACCTAGTGGAGGCAATTCACCCCTCCACTTT.

V usage is TRBV28 and J usage is TRBJ2-7; the D gene could be TRBD1 or TRBD2 (5 bases each). With 6 bases removed from V and 3 bases from J, the gap between germline ends came to 21 bases. CDR3 size: 16 residues. Germline lookup yields CDR1 MDHEN and CDR2 SYDVKM. CDR3 residues: CASSSLDRGLGYEQYF. The CDR3 DNA reads TGTGCCAGCAGCTCCCTCGACCGGGGCCTTGGCTACGAGCAGTACTTC.

This clonotype was recorded a few times. The chain links TRBV5-1 to TRBJ2-1; the D gene is possibly TRBD2 (5 bases). Germline CDR1 and CDR2: SGHRS and YFSETQ. Between the trimmed V and J ends, which lost 0 bases and 5 bases, there was a span of 12 bases. This CDR3 has 15 residues. The CDR3 protein is CASSLAGNSHNEQFF. The CDR3 nucleotides read TGCGCCAGCAGCTTGGCGGGAAATTCCCACAATGAGCAGTTCTTC.

Regarding this clonotype: Possible read error: a much larger clone is one base away. J is TRBJ1-6 and V is TRBV12-3 or TRBV12-4; 8 nucleotides line up with TRBD1. The CDR3 spans 14 residues. The CDR3: CTSSPGTGNSPLHF. CDR3 nucleotide sequence: TGTACCAGCAGTCCGGGGACAGGAAATTCACCCCTCCACTTT.

This clonotype was picked up many times. This chain uses TRBV5-5 with TRBJ2-5; 9 bases fit TRBD1. CDR3 size: 16 residues. Trimming took 3 bases from V and 3 from J; bases not matched to a gene: 9. In germline, CDR1 is SGHKS, CDR2 YYEKEE (reference sequence). In DNA, the CDR3 is TGTGCCAGCAGCTGGGCACCGGGACAGGGAGAAGAGACCCAGTACTTC. Its protein is CASSWAPGQGEETQYF. Full variable domain (remainder filled in from reference TRBV5-5 and TRBJ2-5): DAGVTQSPTHLIKTRGQQVTLRCSPISGHKSVSWYQQVLGQGPQFIFQYYEKEERGRGNFPDRFSARQFPNYSSELNVNALLLGDSALYLCASSWAPGQGEETQYFGPGTRLLVL.

This clonotype showed up just a few times. The chain has TRBV12-3 or TRBV12-4 and TRBJ2-7; D is perhaps TRBD2 (6 bases). CDR3 length: 12 residues. V lost 9 bases and J lost 5, with 14 bases in between. CDR3 loop: CASMGLLDEQYF. The CDR3 bases are TGTGCCAGTATGGGACTCCTCGACGAGCAGTACTTC.

The chain uses TRBV2 and TRBJ2-1; D is ambiguous. Germline V gene sequence: CDR1 SNHLY, CDR2 FYNNEI. This CDR3 has 16 amino acids. The V gene lost 1 base and the J gene lost 8 bases, with 18 bases spanning the gap. The CDR3 spells CASSEGKAPGRDEQFF. The CDR3, as DNA: TGTGCCAGCAGTGAAGGGAAAGCGCCAGGCCGGGATGAGCAGTTCTTC.

This clonotype came up a few times. The V call is TRBV10-3, the J call TRBJ1-5; D remains ambiguous. The V end lost 0 bases, the J end lost 5 bases, and 11 bases lay between the germline ends. Looked up from germline, CDR1 is ENHRY and CDR2 is SYGVKD. The CDR3 totals 15 residues. The CDR3 sequence: CAISESSRPDQPQHF. As DNA, the CDR3 is TGTGCCATCAGTGAGTCGAGCCGGCCCGATCAGCCCCAGCATTTT.

This chain joins TRBV20-1 and TRBJ2-5, with TRBD2 matching over 10 bases. CDR1 is DFQATT, CDR2 SNEGSKA, per germline (reference sequence). The V and J ends lost 7 bases and 11 bases, in that order; junction bases with no gene match: 10. There are 12 residues in the CDR3. The CDR3, as DNA: TGCAGTGGTGGAGTAGCGGGAGGCGGTCAGTACTTC. It yields the protein CSGGVAGGGQYF.

This clonotype occurred a few times. This rearrangement joins TRBV11-2 to TRBJ2-4; D gene ambiguous. V lost 2 bases to trimming and J lost 9 bases, with 8 bases between them. The CDR3 spans 12 residues. The germline CDR1 and CDR2 sequences are SGHAT and FQNNGV. The CDR3 DNA reads as TGTGCCAGCAGCTTATGGGGTAGCATTCAGTACTTC. It is translated as CASSLWGSIQYF.

This sequence joins TRBV27 and TRBJ2-5, with 9 bases lining up with TRBD1. Germline CDR1 and CDR2: MNHEY and SMNVEV (reference sequence). With V trimmed by 5 bases and J by 4 bases, 11 bases remained unmatched. This CDR3 is built from 16 residues. For the CDR3, the DNA is TGTGCCAGCAGTGGATACACGGACAGGGGAGCAGAGACCCAGTACTTC. It yields the protein CASSGYTDRGAETQYF.

The rearrangement links TRBV5-6 to TRBJ2-5; 7 bases fit TRBD1. The assigned J gene may be wrong: the sequence end matches TRBJ2-7 better. The CDR3 is 14 residues long. Per germline, CDR1 SGHDT and CDR2 YYEEEE. The CDR3 sequence: CASSLGDSLYEQYF. The CDR3 nucleotides are TGTGCCAGCAGCCTAGGGGACAGCCTCTACGAGCAGTACTTC.

This clonotype has only a few counts. The chain carries TRBV18 and TRBJ1-2; D perhaps matches TRBD1 (6 bases). The germline CDR1 and CDR2 sequences are KGHSH and LQKENI. The CDR3 is made up of 14 amino acids. V lost 5 bases and J 4 bases, leaving 14 bases between the germline ends. Here the CDR3 reads CASSNQDSTYGYTF. The CDR3 DNA sequence: TGTGCCAGCTCAAATCAGGACAGTACCTATGGCTACACCTTC.

The J gene is TRBJ2-4, the V gene TRBV6-1; 10 bases line up with TRBD2. The tail of the sequence fits TRBJ2-7 better, so the J call may be wrong. The CDR3 loop spans 13 amino acids. Germline loops: CDR1 MNHNS, CDR2 SASEGT. The CDR3 DNA reads TGTGCCAGCAGCGGACTAGCGGACTACGAGCAGTACTTC. Encoded protein: CASSGLADYEQYF.

J is TRBJ2-7 and V is TRBV6-5; unclear D gene. Trimming took off 6 bases at V and 0 bases at J, with 9 bases between the two ends. CDR3 size: 13 residues. CDR1 MNHEY and CDR2 SVGAGI come from the germline V gene. The CDR3 nucleotides read TGTGCCAGCAGGAGACCGAGCTCCTACGAGCAGTACTTC. As protein: CASRRPSSYEQYF.

This clonotype was recorded a few times. The chain has TRBV3-1 and TRBJ2-3; 8 nucleotides line up with TRBD2. V lost 2 bases to trimming and J lost 4 bases; unmatched junction nucleotides: 5. Germline CDR1 is LGHDT and CDR2 is YNNKEL (reference sequence). This CDR3 has 15 amino acids. The CDR3 here is CASSQRAGGPDTQYF. CDR3 DNA sequence: TGTGCCAGCAGCCAACGGGCGGGAGGTCCAGATACGCAGTATTTT.